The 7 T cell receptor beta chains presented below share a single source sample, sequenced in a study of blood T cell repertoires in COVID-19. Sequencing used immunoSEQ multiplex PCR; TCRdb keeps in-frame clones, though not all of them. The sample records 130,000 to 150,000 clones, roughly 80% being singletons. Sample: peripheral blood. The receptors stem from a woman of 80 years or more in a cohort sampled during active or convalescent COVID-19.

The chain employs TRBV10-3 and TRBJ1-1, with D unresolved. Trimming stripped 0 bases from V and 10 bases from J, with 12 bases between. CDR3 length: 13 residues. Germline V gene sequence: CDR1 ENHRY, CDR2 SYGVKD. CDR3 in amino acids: CAISESPEGVAFF. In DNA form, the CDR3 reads TGTGCCATCAGTGAGTCGCCGGAGGGTGTAGCTTTCTTT.

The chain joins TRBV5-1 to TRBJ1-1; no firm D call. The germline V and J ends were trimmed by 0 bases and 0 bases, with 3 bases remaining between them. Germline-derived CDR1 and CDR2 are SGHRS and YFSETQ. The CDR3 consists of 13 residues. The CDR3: CASSLDMNTEAFF. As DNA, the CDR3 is TGCGCCAGCAGCTTGGATATGAACACTGAAGCTTTCTTT.

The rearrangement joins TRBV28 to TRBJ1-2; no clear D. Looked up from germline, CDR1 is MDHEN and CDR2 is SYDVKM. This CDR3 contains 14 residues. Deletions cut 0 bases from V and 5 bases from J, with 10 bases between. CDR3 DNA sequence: TGTGCCAGCAGTTTATGGGTGGCAGAATATGGCTACACCTTC. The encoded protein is CASSLWVAEYGYTF.

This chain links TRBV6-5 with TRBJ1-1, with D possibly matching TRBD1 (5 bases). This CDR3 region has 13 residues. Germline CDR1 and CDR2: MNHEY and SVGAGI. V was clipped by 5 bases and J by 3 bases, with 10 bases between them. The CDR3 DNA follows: TGTGCCAGCAGTCCGGACACTCACACTGAAGCTTTCTTT. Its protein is CASSPDTHTEAFF.

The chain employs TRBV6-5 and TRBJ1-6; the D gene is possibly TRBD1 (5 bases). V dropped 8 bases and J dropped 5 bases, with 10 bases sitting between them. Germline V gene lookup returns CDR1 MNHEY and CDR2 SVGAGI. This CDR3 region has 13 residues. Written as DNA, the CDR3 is TGTGCCAGCGGGGCAGTTAATAATTCACCCCTCCACTTT. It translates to CASGAVNNSPLHF.

CDR3 DNA: TGTGCCAGCAGCTTGGGATACAGGGGGCCTACCGGAAACACCATATATTTT. This sequence encodes CASSLGYRGPTGNTIYF. This chain joins TRBV7-6 and TRBJ1-3, with 9 bases matching TRBD1. Germline CDR1 and CDR2: SGHVS and FNYEAQ. This CDR3 spans 17 amino acids. The J segment lost 4 bases and the V segment lost 3 bases, leaving 10 bases of the junction unmatched.

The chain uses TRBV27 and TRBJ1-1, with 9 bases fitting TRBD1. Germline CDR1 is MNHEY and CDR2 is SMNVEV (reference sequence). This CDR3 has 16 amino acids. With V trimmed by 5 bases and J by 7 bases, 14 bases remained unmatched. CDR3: CASSPTGTGRLYEAFF. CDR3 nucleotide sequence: TGTGCCAGCAGTCCCACCGGGACAGGGAGGTTATATGAAGCTTTCTTT.